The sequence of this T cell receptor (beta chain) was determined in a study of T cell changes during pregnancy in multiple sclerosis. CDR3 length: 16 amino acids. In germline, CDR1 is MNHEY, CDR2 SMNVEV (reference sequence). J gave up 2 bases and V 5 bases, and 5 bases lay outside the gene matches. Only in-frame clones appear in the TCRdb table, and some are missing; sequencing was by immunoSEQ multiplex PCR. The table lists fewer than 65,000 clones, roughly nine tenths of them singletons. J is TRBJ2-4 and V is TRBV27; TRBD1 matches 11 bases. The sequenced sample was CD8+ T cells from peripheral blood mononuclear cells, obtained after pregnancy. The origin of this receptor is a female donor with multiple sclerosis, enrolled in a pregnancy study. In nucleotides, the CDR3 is TGTGCCAGCAGTATCGGGACAGGGGGACCCAAAAACATTCAGTACTTC. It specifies CASSIGTGGPKNIQYF.